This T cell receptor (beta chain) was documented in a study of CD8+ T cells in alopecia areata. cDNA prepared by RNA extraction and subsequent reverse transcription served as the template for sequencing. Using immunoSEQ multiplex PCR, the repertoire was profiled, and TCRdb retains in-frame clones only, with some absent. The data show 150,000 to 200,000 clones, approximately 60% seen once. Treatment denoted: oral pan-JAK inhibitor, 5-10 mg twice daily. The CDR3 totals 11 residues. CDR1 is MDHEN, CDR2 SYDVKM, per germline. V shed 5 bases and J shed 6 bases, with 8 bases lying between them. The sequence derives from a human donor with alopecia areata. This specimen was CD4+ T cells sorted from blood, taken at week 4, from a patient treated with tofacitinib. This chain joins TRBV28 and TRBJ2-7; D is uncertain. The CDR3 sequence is CASSRSREQYF. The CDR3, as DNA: TGTGCCAGCAGTCGGTCCCGCGAGCAGTACTTC.